This T cell receptor (beta chain) was recorded in a study of OX40 agonist ivuxolimab in advanced cancers. Only in-frame clones appear in the TCRdb table, and some are missing; sequencing was by immunoSEQ multiplex PCR. The table records roughly 64,000 clones, roughly 80% of them present only once. Germline CDR1 reads MNHNS; CDR2 reads SASEGT. There are 18 residues in the CDR3. Trimming cost V 2 bases and J 0 bases, with 14 bases left between them. The V and J genes are TRBV6-1 and TRBJ2-6, with D perhaps being TRBD1 or TRBD2 (5 bases each). This specimen was CD4+ or CD8+ T cells sorted from blood, taken in a trial of the OX40 agonist ivuxolimab. The receptor comes from an adult with an advanced solid tumor such as melanoma, head and neck, liver or kidney cancer. The CDR3 loop is CASSENVSGASGANVLTF. DNA of the CDR3: TGTGCCAGCAGTGAAAACGTTTCCGGGGCCTCTGGGGCCAACGTCCTGACTTTC.